This T cell receptor beta chain is from a study of blood T cell repertoires in COVID-19. Study context: Both acute and convalescent COVID-19 samples were obtained from the United States, Italy and Spain. The analysed material was cDNA or gDNA that came from T cells, B-cell-depleted T cells, or PBMCs.

As originally analysed: Amplified reference gene primers provided the basis for estimating nucleated cell counts. Sequencing was performed with immunoSEQ multiplex PCR; in TCRdb, only in-frame clones are kept and a portion is missing. That table furnishes V, J and clone size, whereas the DNA furnished D and trimming. The sample carries just over 150,000 clones, over 80% recorded once. Germline CDR1 and CDR2: LGHNA and YNFKEQ. The CDR3 has 14 amino acids. The junction had 4 bases not matched to a gene; V was cut back by 3 bases and J by 4 bases. Seattle's cohort entered during active infection and was followed longitudinally.

Sequencing was done on a sample of peripheral blood. This chain uses TRBV4-2 with TRBJ2-3, with 7 positions matching TRBD1. This TCR was sampled from a man aged 25 to 40 with COVID-19, enrolled during active disease. The CDR3 DNA follows: TGTGCCAGCAGCCAGACAGGGAGAGCAGATACGCAGTATTTT. The encoded protein is CASSQTGRADTQYF.